Listed here are 12 T cell receptor beta chains from one sample, sequenced in a study of T cells after yellow fever vaccination. TCRdb called the 5' RACE reads again in MiXCR, with one record for every CDR3 protein. In the table there are under 200,000 distinct CDR3 sequences, 8% to 13% of which are singletons. Sequencing used CD8+ T cells sorted from PBMCs, obtained 15 days after the yellow fever booster vaccination. The receptors stem from a young man who received the YFV17D yellow fever vaccine.

This clonotype was found a few times. The chain carries TRBV12-3 or TRBV12-4 and TRBJ1-2; 10 bases agree with TRBD1. This CDR3 is 15 amino acids long. V trimming: 3 bases; J trimming: 0 bases; junction bases outside the gene matches: 1. CDR3 amino acids: CASSFGTGANYGYTF. CDR3 nucleotide sequence: TGTGCCAGCAGTTTCGGGACAGGGGCTAACTATGGCTACACCTTC.

The CDR3 loop reads CASSLTLDSIIQYF. The CDR3 nucleotides are TGTGCCAGCAGTTTAACCCTCGATTCCATCATTCAGTACTTC. The V gene is TRBV27, the J gene TRBJ2-4; no firm D call. Germline loops: CDR1 MNHEY, CDR2 SMNVEV (reference sequence). V shed 2 bases and J shed 9 bases, with 14 bases lying between them. The CDR3 extends over 14 amino acids.

This clonotype was counted at least ten times. The V gene is TRBV7-6, the J gene TRBJ2-1; the D call may be TRBD1 or TRBD2 (5 bases each). The CDR3 covers 14 residues. Deletions cut 5 bases from V and 8 bases from J, with 16 bases between. Germline CDR1 SGHVS, CDR2 FNYEAQ. CDR3 in DNA: TGTGCCAGCAGCCACCTGGGGGTGGCCGATGAGCAGTTCTTC. Protein: CASSHLGVADEQFF.

This clonotype was recorded a few times. The chain links TRBV11-2 to TRBJ2-7; 8 bases line up with TRBD2. CDR1 is SGHAT, CDR2 FQNNGV, per germline. The CDR3 has 13 amino acids. With V trimmed by 3 bases and J by 6 bases, 4 bases remained unmatched. The CDR3: CASSFAGGIEQYV. The CDR3 DNA sequence: TGTGCCAGCAGCTTTGCGGGGGGCATCGAGCAGTACGTC.

The chain joins TRBV27 to TRBJ2-3; 10 nucleotides align to TRBD2. Germline V gene lookup returns CDR1 MNHEY and CDR2 SMNVEV (reference sequence). The CDR3 spans 15 residues. Trimming at V came to 6 bases and at J to 3 bases, leaving 6 bases not matched to a gene. The DNA for the CDR3 is TGTGCCAGCAGGATAGCGGGGGGTTCGACAGATACGCAGTATTTT. This codes for CASRIAGGSTDTQYF.

Here the CDR3 reads CASSWDRDLETQYF. CDR3 sequence (DNA): TGTGCCAGCAGTTGGGACAGGGATCTGGAGACCCAGTACTTC. The rearrangement links TRBV2 to TRBJ2-5; TRBD1 aligns across 9 bases. V was pared by 5 bases and J by 5 bases, with 6 bases of the junction left unmatched. The CDR3 extends over 14 amino acids. Germline V gene lookup returns CDR1 SNHLY and CDR2 FYNNEI. Full variable domain (missing parts from reference TRBV2 and TRBJ2-5): EPEVTQTPSHQVTQMGQEVILRCVPISNHLYFYWYRQILGQKVEFLVSFYNNEISEKSEIFDDQFSVERPDGSNFTLKIRSTKLEDSAMYFCASSWDRDLETQYFGPGTRLLVL.

This chain links TRBV11-2 with TRBJ2-2; no firm D call. Trimming took 4 bases from V and 6 from J, leaving 12 bases between them. The CDR3 spans 14 residues. Germline lookup yields CDR1 SGHAT and CDR2 FQNNGV. CDR3: CASSSSLVSGELFF. The CDR3 coding sequence is TGTGCCAGCAGCTCATCACTTGTGTCCGGGGAGCTGTTTTTT. Looking up the rest from reference TRBV11-2 and TRBJ2-2 gives the full variable domain: EAGVAQSPRYKIIEKRQSVAFWCNPISGHATLYWYQQILGQGPKLLIQFQNNGVVDDSQLPKDRFSAERLKGVDSTLKIQPAKLEDSAVYLCASSSSLVSGELFFGEGSRLTVL.

This clonotype showed up just a few times. V and J are TRBV20-1 and TRBJ2-7; a weak D match, TRBD2 (6 bases). The CDR3 is 19 amino acids. Germline CDR1 reads DFQATT; CDR2 reads SNEGSKA (reference sequence). The V and J ends lost 0 bases and 0 bases respectively, with 24 bases between them. The CDR3, as DNA: TGCAGTGCTAGAGATCAGGAGACAGTGGAGGGAACTAGCTCCTACGAGCAGTACTTC. Its translation is CSARDQETVEGTSSYEQYF.

Details on this clonotype: The junction and the germline gene differ at one end; a read error may be behind it. The chain combines TRBV7-2 with TRBJ1-4; D gene unclear. The CDR3 covers 10 residues. The germline V gene has CDR1 SGHTA and CDR2 FQGNSA. The CDR3 protein is CASSWTLWAF. The CDR3 bases are TGTGCCAGCAGTTGGACCCTGTGGGCTTTT.

This clonotype has just a few counts. The rearrangement links TRBV5-6 to TRBJ1-4, with 8 bases lining up with TRBD1. Unmatched junction bases numbered 4, after V lost 3 bases and J lost 6 bases. Germline V CDR1 and CDR2: SGHDT, YYEEEE. The CDR3 covers 14 residues. The CDR3 is CASSSGQGYEKLFF. Here the CDR3 DNA reads TGTGCCAGCAGCTCCGGACAGGGCTATGAAAAACTGTTTTTT.

The rearrangement links TRBV20-1 to TRBJ2-1, with D perhaps being TRBD1 or TRBD2 (5 bases each). This CDR3 region has 15 residues. Trimming removed 1 base at V and 0 bases at J, with 10 bases between. Germline V gene data show CDR1 as DFQATT and CDR2 as SNEGSKA (reference sequence). CDR3 in DNA: TGCAGTGCTAGAGGTGAGGGGAGCTCCTACAATGAGCAGTTCTTC. Translated, it gives CSARGEGSSYNEQFF.

This chain uses TRBV11-2 with TRBJ2-1; D is undetermined. Germline V gene sequence: CDR1 SGHAT, CDR2 FQNNGV. The CDR3 is made up of 15 amino acids. The ends were cut back, 3 bases at V and 0 bases at J, with 9 bases in the middle. CDR3 loop: CASSLWASSYNEQFF. As DNA, the CDR3 is TGTGCCAGCAGCTTGTGGGCCTCCTCCTACAATGAGCAGTTCTTC.